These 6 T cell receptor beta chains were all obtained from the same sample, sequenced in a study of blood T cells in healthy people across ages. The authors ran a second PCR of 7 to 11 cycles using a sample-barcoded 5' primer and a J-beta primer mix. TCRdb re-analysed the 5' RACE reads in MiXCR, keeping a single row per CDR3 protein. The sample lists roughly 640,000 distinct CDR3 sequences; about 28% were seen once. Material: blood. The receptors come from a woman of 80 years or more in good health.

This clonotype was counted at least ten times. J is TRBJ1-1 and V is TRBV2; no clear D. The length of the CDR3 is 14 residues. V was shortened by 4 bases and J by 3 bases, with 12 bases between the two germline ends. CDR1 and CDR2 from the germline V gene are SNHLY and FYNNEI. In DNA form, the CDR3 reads TGTGCCAGCAGTGTAACGGGGTGGGACACTGAAGCTTTCTTT. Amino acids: CASSVTGWDTEAFF.

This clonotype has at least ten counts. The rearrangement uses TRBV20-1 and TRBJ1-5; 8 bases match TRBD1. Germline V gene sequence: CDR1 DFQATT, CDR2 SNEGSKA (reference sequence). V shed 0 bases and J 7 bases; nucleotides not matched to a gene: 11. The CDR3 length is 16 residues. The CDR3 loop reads CSARDKPRQGFQPQHF. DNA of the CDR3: TGCAGTGCTAGAGACAAACCGAGACAGGGGTTCCAGCCCCAGCATTTT.

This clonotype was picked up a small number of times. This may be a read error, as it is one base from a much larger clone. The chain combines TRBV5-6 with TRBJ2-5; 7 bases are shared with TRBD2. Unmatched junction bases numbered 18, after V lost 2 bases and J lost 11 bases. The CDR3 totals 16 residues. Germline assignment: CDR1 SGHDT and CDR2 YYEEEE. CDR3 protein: CASSFVGGSSRREQYF. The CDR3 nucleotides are TGTGCCAGCAGCTTTGTGGGGGGGTCCTCTCGACGGGAGCAGTACTTC. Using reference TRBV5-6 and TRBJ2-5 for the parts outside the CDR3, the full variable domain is DAGVTQSPTHLIKTRGQQVTLRCSPKSGHDTVSWYQQALGQGPQFIFQYYEEEERQRGNFPDRFSGHQFPNYSSELNVNALLLGDSALYLCASSFVGGSSRREQYFGPGTRLLVL.

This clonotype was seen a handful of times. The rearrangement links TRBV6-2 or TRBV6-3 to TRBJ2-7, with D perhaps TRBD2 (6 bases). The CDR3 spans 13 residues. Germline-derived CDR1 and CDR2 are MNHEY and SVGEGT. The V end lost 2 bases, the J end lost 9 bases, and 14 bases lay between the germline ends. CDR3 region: CASSYGAGTGQYF. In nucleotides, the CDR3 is TGTGCCAGCAGTTACGGGGCGGGGACCGGGCAGTACTTC.

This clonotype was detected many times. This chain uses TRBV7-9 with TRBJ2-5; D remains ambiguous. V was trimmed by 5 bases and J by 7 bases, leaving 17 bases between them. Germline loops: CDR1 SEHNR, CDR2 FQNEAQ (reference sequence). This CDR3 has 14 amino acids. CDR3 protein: CASSESTEDGTQYF. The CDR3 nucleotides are TGTGCCAGCAGCGAGTCCACCGAGGACGGGACCCAGTACTTC.

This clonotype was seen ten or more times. CDR3 in amino acids: CASSDTGSSTDTQYF. Here the CDR3 DNA reads TGTGCCAGCAGTGACACAGGGTCCTCCACAGATACGCAGTATTTT. The chain uses TRBV6-1 and TRBJ2-3; D is perhaps TRBD1 (6 bases). From germline, CDR1 is MNHNS and CDR2 SASEGT. V shed 3 bases and J shed 2 bases, with 12 bases lying between them. CDR3 length: 15 amino acids.